This T cell receptor (beta chain) appears in the sequencing data of a study of control samples from healthy donors and cancer patients. The table came from immunoSEQ multiplex PCR; TCRdb's copy has only in-frame clones and leaves some out. The data contain approximately 93,000 clones, about 88% of them singletons. The sequenced sample consisted of PBMCs. This TCR was sampled from a woman aged 50 to 60 with colorectal cancer.

Here the CDR3 reads CASSPKAKGETQYF. The CDR3 nucleotides are TGTGCCAGTAGCCCCAAGGCGAAGGGAGAGACCCAGTACTTC. The chain links TRBV19 to TRBJ2-5; no clear D. Deletions cut 6 bases from V and 4 bases from J, with 15 bases between. The CDR3 length is 14 residues. Germline values: CDR1 LNHDA, CDR2 SQIVND (reference sequence). The entire variable domain, with the rest obtained from reference TRBV19 and TRBJ2-5, is as follows: DGGITQSPKYLFRKEGQNVTLSCEQNLNHDAMYWYRQDPGQGLRLIYYSQIVNDFQKGDIAEGYSVSREKKESFPLTVTSAQKNPTAFYLCASSPKAKGETQYFGPGTRLLVL.